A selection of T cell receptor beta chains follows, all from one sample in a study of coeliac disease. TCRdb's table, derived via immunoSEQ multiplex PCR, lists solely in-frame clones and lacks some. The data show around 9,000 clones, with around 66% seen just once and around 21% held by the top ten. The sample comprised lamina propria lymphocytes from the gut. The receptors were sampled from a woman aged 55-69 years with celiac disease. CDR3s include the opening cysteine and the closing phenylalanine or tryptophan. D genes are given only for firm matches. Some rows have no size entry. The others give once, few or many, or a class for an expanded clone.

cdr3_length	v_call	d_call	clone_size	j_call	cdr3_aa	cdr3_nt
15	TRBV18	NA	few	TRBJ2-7	CASSPPGADDLEQYF	TGTGCCAGCTCACCACCTGGAGCCGATGATTTAGAGCAGTACTTC
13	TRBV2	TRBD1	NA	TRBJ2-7	CASDRDRGYEQYF	TGTGCCAGTGACCGGGACAGGGGTTACGAGCAGTACTTC
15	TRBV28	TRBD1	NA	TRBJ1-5	CASRKRQGWNQPQHF	TGTGCCAGCAGGAAACGACAGGGCTGGAATCAGCCCCAGCATTTT
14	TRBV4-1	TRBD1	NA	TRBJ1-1	CASSSGDRGPEAFF	TGCGCCAGCAGCTCTGGGGACAGGGGCCCCGAAGCTTTCTTT
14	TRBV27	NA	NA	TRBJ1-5	CASSSIPIGQPQHF	TGTGCCAGCAGTTCTATTCCAATCGGTCAGCCCCAGCATTTT
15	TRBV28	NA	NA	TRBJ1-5	CASSLYFTGNQPQHF	TGTGCCAGCAGTTTATATTTCACGGGGAATCAGCCCCAGCATTTT
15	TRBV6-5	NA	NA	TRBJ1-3	CATSSPSGAGNTIYF	TGTGCCACCTCGTCACCTTCCGGAGCTGGAAACACCATATATTTT
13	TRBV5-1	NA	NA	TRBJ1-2	CASREQLRYGYTF	TGCGCCAGCCGGGAACAGCTCCGCTATGGCTACACCTTC
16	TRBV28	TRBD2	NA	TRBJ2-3	CASSLLSGMRTDTQYF	TGTGCCAGCAGTTTACTTAGCGGGATGAGGACAGATACGCAGTATTTT
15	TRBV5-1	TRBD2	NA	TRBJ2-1	CASRPGTSISNEQFF	TGCGCCAGCAGACCCGGGACTAGCATTTCGAATGAGCAGTTCTTC
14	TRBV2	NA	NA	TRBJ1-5	CASSERTEDQPQHF	TGTGCCAGCAGTGAAAGGACAGAAGATCAGCCCCAGCATTTT
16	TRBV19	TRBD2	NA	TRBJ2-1	CASSMAGTSGRSIQFF	TGTGCCAGTAGTATGGCCGGGACTAGCGGGAGAAGCATCCAGTTCTTC
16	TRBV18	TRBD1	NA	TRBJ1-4	CASSLNRGTTNEKLFF	TGTGCCAGCTCACTTAACAGGGGAACTACTAATGAAAAACTGTTTTTT
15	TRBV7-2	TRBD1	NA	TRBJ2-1	CASSADRGAYNEQFF	TGTGCCAGCAGCGCCGACAGGGGTGCCTACAATGAGCAGTTCTTC
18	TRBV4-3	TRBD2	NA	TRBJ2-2	CASSDSIAGGLDTGELFF	TGCGCCAGCAGTGACTCCATAGCGGGGGGGCTGGACACCGGGGAGCTGTTTTTT
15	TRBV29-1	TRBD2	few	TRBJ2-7	CSVEGLAGVGFEQYF	TGCAGCGTTGAGGGATTAGCGGGAGTAGGATTCGAGCAGTACTTC
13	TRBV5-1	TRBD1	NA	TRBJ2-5	CASSRGQGETQYF	TGCGCCAGCAGCCGAGGACAGGGGGAGACCCAGTACTTC
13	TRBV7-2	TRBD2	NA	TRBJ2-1	CASSNKGSGKQFF	TGTGCCAGCAGCAATAAGGGTAGCGGGAAGCAGTTCTTC
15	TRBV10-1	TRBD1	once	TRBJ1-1	CASSESPTGSTEAFF	TGCGCCAGCAGTGAGTCGCCGACAGGGAGCACTGAAGCTTTCTTT
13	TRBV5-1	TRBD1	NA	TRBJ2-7	CASSWTGDYEQYF	TGCGCCAGCAGCTGGACAGGGGATTACGAGCAGTACTTC
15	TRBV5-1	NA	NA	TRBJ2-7	CASSLLPTSSYEQYF	TGCGCCAGCAGCTTACTCCCTACTAGCAGCTACGAGCAGTACTTC
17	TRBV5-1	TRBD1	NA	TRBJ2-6	CASSLGQGATGANVLTF	TGCGCCAGCAGCCTAGGACAGGGGGCGACTGGGGCCAACGTCCTGACTTTC
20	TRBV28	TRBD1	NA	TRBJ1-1	CASSLCPPPGQGTGNTEAFF	TGTGCCAGCAGTTTATGCCCCCCCCCGGGACAGGGGACGGGGAACACTGAAGCTTTCTTT
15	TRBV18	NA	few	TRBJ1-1	CASSPWNRPNTEAFF	TGTGCCAGCTCACCGTGGAACAGACCGAACACTGAAGCTTTCTTT
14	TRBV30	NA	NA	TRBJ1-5	CAWTPDSGNQPQHF	TGTGCCTGGACTCCGGACAGTGGCAATCAGCCCCAGCATTTT
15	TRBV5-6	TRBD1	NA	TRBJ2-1	CASSPEQGVYNEQFF	TGTGCCAGCAGCCCCGAACAGGGGGTCTACAATGAGCAGTTCTTC
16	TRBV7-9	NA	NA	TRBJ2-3	CASSPGGGSRTWTQYF	TGTGCCAGCAGCCCCGGTGGGGGGAGTAGAACGTGGACGCAGTATTTT
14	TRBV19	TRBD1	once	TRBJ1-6	CASSSQGLGSPLHF	TGTGCCAGTAGTTCACAGGGGCTTGGCTCACCCCTCCACTTT
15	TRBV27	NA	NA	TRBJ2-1	CASSLSPADYNEQFF	TGTGCCAGCAGTTTATCCCCCGCGGATTACAATGAGCAGTTCTTC
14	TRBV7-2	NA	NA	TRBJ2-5	CASSLAPRQETQYF	TGTGCCAGCAGCTTAGCGCCTAGGCAAGAGACCCAGTACTTC
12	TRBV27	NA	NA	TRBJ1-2	CASGTPMRGYTF	TGTGCCAGCGGGACACCCATGAGGGGCTACACCTTC
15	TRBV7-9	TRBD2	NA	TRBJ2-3	CASGLASGVTDTQYF	TGTGCCAGCGGGTTGGCTAGCGGGGTCACAGATACGCAGTATTTT
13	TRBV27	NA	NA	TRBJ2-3	CASSLGYGDRSYF	TGTGCCAGCAGTTTAGGGTACGGGGATCGGTCGTATTTT
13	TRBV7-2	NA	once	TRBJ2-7	CASSLSFDYEQYF	TGTGCCAGCAGCTTAAGCTTCGATTACGAGCAGTACTTC
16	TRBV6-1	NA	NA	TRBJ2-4	CASSEVGGQSKNIQYF	TGTGCCAGCAGTGAAGTGGGGGGGCAAAGCAAAAACATTCAGTACTTC
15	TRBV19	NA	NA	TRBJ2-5	CASSRWSQAEETQYF	TGTGCCAGTAGTAGATGGTCACAGGCCGAAGAGACCCAGTACTTC
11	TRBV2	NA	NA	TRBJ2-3	CASSESNPQYF	TGTGCCAGCAGTGAGTCCAATCCCCAGTATTTT
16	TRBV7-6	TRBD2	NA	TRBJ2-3	CASRLSLAGVGDTQYF	TGTGCCAGCAGACTGTCGCTAGCGGGAGTCGGCGATACGCAGTATTTT
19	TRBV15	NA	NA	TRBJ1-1	CATSRDPRAYRDGNTEAFF	TGTGCCACCAGCAGAGATCCCCGAGCCTACAGGGATGGGAACACTGAAGCTTTCTTT
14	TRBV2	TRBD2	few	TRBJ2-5	CATQERGIGETQYF	TGTGCCACTCAAGAGCGGGGCATCGGGGAGACCCAGTACTTC
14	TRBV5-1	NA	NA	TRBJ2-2	CASSAQLGAGELFF	TGCGCCAGCAGCGCACAACTAGGTGCCGGGGAGCTGTTTTTT
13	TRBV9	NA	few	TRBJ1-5	CASSLGGGQPQHF	TGTGCCAGCAGCCTAGGGGGGGGTCAGCCCCAGCATTTT
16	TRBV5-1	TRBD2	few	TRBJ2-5	CASSLADGGAGETQYF	TGCGCCAGCAGCTTGGCCGACGGGGGGGCCGGGGAGACCCAGTACTTC
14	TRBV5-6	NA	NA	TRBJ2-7	CASSPGGGYYEQYF	TGTGCCAGCAGCCCGGGGGGCGGATACTACGAGCAGTACTTC
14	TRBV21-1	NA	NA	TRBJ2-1	CASIWGLALNEQFF	TGTGCCAGCATATGGGGACTAGCGCTCAATGAGCAGTTCTTC
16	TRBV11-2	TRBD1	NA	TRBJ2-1	CASSLGGTGAYNEQFF	TGTGCCAGCAGCTTGGGTGGGACAGGCGCCTACAATGAGCAGTTCTTC
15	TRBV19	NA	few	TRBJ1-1	CASSIPSRYRTEAFF	TGTGCCAGTAGTATCCCTAGCAGGTACCGAACTGAAGCTTTCTTT
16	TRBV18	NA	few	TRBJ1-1	CASSVSQVKQGTEAFF	TGTGCCAGCTCAGTCTCACAGGTGAAACAGGGTACTGAAGCTTTCTTT
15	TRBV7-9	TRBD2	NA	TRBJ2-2	CASSLGGRDTGELFF	TGTGCCAGCAGCTTAGGCGGGAGGGACACCGGGGAGCTGTTTTTT
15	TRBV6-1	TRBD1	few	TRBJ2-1	CASRYRDRAYNEQFF	TGTGCCAGCAGATACCGGGACAGGGCCTACAATGAGCAGTTCTTC
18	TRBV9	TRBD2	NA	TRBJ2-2	CASSPRLAGGLRTGELFF	TGTGCCAGCAGCCCCCGACTAGCGGGAGGATTGCGCACCGGGGAGCTGTTTTTT
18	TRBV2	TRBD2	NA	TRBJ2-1	CASSEIGTSGRRYNEQFF	TGTGCCAGCAGTGAAATAGGAACTAGCGGGAGAAGATACAATGAGCAGTTCTTC